This T cell receptor beta chain was found in a study of blood T cell repertoires in COVID-19. In the study overall: Italy, Spain and the United States were the sources of the convalescent and acute COVID-19 samples.

TCRdb's table, derived via immunoSEQ multiplex PCR, lists solely in-frame clones and lacks some. This sample has about 15,000 clones; around 80% occur once, and the top ten carry roughly 15%. On this clone: The identical CDR3 is also encoded by other nucleotide sequences in the sample.

This CDR3 contains 14 residues. The junction had 3 bases not matched to a gene; V was cut back by 3 bases and J by 4 bases. CDR1 is SGHAT, CDR2 FQNNGV, per germline. This chain uses TRBV11-2 with TRBJ1-1; 9 bases are a match to TRBD1. The source material was peripheral blood. The source of this sequence is a human donor in a cohort sampled during active COVID-19. The CDR3 DNA follows: TGTGCCAGCAGCTTGGGACAGGGTAGCACTGAAGCTTTCTTT. This gives the protein CASSLGQGSTEAFF.